This T cell receptor (beta chain) was sequenced in a study of blood T cell repertoires in COVID-19. Study-wide background: Both acute and convalescent COVID-19 samples were obtained from the United States, Italy and Spain. PBMCs, B-cell-depleted T cells, or T cells provided the cDNA or gDNA that made up the material.

This clone was seen only once. Trimming removed 6 bases from V and 3 bases from J, with 11 bases in between. The CDR3 is made up of 13 amino acids. Germline V gene sequence: CDR1 MNHEY, CDR2 SVGEGT. Profiled with immunoSEQ multiplex PCR; TCRdb holds only in-frame clones, not every one. The sample consists of 200,000 to 250,000 clones, around nine tenths of them appearing once. The V call is TRBV6-2 or TRBV6-3, the J call TRBJ1-2; D remains ambiguous. What was sequenced was peripheral blood. The clonotype originates from a woman between 18 and 30 years old who had recovered from COVID-19. CDR3 nucleotides: TGTGCCAGCAGCCCACTGGGCCACTATGGCTACACCTTC. Translated: CASSPLGHYGYTF.